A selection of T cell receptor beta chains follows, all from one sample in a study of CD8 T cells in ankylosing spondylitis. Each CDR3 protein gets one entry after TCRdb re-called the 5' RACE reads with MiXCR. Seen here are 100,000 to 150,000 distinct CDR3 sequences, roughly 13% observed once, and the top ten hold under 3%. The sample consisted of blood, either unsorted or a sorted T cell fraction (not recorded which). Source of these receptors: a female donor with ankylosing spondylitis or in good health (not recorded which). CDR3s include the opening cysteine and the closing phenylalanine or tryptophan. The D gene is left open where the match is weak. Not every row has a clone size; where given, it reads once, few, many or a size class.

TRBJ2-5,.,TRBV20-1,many,CSAPDLGGETQYF,TGCAGTGCTCCGGACCTGGGGGGAGAGACCCAGTACTTC
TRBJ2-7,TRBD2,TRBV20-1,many,CSARNPMAGVYEQYF,TGCAGTGCTAGGAACCCCATGGCGGGGGTCTACGAGCAGTACTTC
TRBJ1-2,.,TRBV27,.,CASRGRGTNYGYTF,TGTGCCAGCAGGGGTCGGGGTACTAACTATGGCTACACCTTC
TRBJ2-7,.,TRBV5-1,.,CTSSLTGNSYEQYF,TGCACCAGCAGCCTAACAGGGAATTCCTACGAGCAGTACTTC
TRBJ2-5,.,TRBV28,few,CATRTVETQYF,TGTGCCACCAGGACCGTAGAGACCCAGTACTTC
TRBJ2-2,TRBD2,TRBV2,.,CASRGMLDRDYEYGELFF,TGTGCCAGCAGGGGTATGTTGGACCGGGACTATGAGTATGGGGAGCTGTTTTTT
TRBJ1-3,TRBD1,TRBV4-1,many,CASSLRQGPGNTIYF,TGCGCCAGCAGCCTAAGACAGGGACCTGGAAACACCATATATTTT
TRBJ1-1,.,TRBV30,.,CAWRSGPRNTEAFF,TGTGCCTGGAGGTCAGGGCCAAGGAACACTGAAGCTTTCTTT
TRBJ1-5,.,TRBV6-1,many,CASSDGGQPQHF,TGTGCCAGCAGTGATGGTGGGCAGCCCCAGCATTTT
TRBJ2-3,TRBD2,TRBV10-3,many,CAIRAGGTDTQYF,TGTGCCATCAGAGCGGGAGGCACAGATACGCAGTATTTT
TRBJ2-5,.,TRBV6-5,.,CASSSSGNKETQYF,TGTGCCAGCAGTTCAAGTGGAAATAAAGAGACCCAGTACTTC
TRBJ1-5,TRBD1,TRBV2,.,CASSEQGGNQPQHF,TGTGCCAGCAGTGAACAGGGGGGGAATCAGCCCCAGCATTTT
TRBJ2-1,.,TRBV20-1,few,CSARIPTGTEQFF,TGCAGTGCTAGAATCCCGACGGGAACTGAGCAGTTCTTC
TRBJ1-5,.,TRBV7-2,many,CASSLGEWDPQHF,TGTGCCAGCAGCTTAGGGGAATGGGATCCCCAGCATTTT
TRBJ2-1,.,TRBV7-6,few,CASGAAAYNEQFF,TGTGCCAGCGGTGCGGCCGCCTACAATGAGCAGTTCTTC
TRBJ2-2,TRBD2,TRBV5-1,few,CASRISPSGNTGELFF,TGCGCCAGCAGGATAAGCCCTAGCGGGAACACCGGGGAGCTGTTTTTT
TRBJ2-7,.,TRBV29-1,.,CSVELQGYEQYF,TGCAGCGTTGAGTTACAGGGATACGAGCAGTACTTC
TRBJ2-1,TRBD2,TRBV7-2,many,CASSLESSGAYNEQFF,TGTGCCAGCAGCTTAGAGTCTAGCGGGGCTTACAATGAGCAGTTCTTC
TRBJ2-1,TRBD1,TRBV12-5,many,CASGFIGVRQGGHNEQFF,TGTGCTAGTGGTTTCATTGGGGTTAGACAGGGGGGCCACAATGAGCAGTTCTTC
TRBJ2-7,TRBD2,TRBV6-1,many,CASRTTSGSYEQYF,TGTGCCAGCAGGACGACTAGCGGGAGCTACGAGCAGTACTTC
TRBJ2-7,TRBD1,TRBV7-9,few,CASSRVTGYNEQYF,TGTGCCAGCAGCCGGGTGACAGGGTATAACGAGCAGTACTTC
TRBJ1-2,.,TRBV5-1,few,CASSPTEGSYGYTF,TGCGCCAGCAGCCCTACGGAGGGGAGCTATGGCTACACCTTC